The 15 T cell receptor beta chains presented below share a single source sample, sequenced in a study of lymphopenia after photon versus proton radiotherapy. The table came from immunoSEQ multiplex PCR; TCRdb's copy has only in-frame clones and leaves some out. This table holds about 160,000 clones, approximately 90% found once. This specimen consisted of peripheral blood, obtained from a patient treated with photon-based radiotherapy. The source of these receptors is a man aged 50-60 years with gastric cancer.

The rearrangement uses TRBV4-1 and TRBJ2-5; 8 positions agree with TRBD1. Germline CDR1 reads MGHRA; CDR2 reads YSYEKL. Trimming at V came to 3 bases and at J to 3 bases, leaving 0 bases not matched to a gene. The length of the CDR3 is 13 residues. CDR3 sequence: CASSQDREETQYF. As DNA, the CDR3 is TGCGCCAGCAGCCAGGACAGGGAAGAGACCCAGTACTTC.

The chain has TRBV18 and TRBJ1-2; D remains ambiguous. CDR3 length: 15 residues. With 3 bases removed from V and 0 bases from J, the gap between germline ends came to 11 bases. Germline V CDR1 and CDR2: KGHSH, LQKENI. The CDR3 is CASSPVEITNYGYTF. DNA for the CDR3: TGTGCCAGCTCACCCGTTGAGATAACTAACTATGGCTACACCTTC.

The V call is TRBV27, the J call TRBJ2-5, with 10 bases aligning to TRBD2. CDR3 length equals 16 residues. Trimming took 6 bases from V and 0 from J; bases not matched to a gene: 7. Germline V gene data show CDR1 as MNHEY and CDR2 as SMNVEV (reference sequence). DNA of the CDR3: TGTGCCAGCAGACCATGGACTAGCGGCAACCAAGAGACCCAGTACTTC. This gives the protein CASRPWTSGNQETQYF.

The chain employs TRBV6-1 and TRBJ2-7; the D is unclear. Germline loops: CDR1 MNHNS, CDR2 SASEGT. Deletions cut 6 bases from V and 3 bases from J, with 6 bases between. The CDR3 is 11 residues long. The CDR3 DNA reads TGTGCCAGCAGAGACAACTACGAGCAGTACTTC. This gives the protein CASRDNYEQYF.

V gene TRBV19 combines with J gene TRBJ2-7; 9 bases are a match to TRBD1. The CDR3 extends over 14 amino acids. Germline assignment: CDR1 LNHDA and CDR2 SQIVND (reference sequence). The V segment lost 8 bases and the J segment 1 base; nucleotides outside the gene matches: 6. CDR3 amino acids: CASATGTGSYEQYF. The CDR3 DNA sequence: TGTGCCAGTGCTACCGGGACAGGGTCCTACGAGCAGTACTTC.

The CDR3 is CASRARGAQYF. The CDR3 region has the DNA TGTGCCAGCAGAGCTAGAGGGGCGCAGTATTTT. This chain uses TRBV11-2 with TRBJ2-3; D tentatively reads TRBD1 or TRBD2 (5 bases each). CDR1 and CDR2 (germline): SGHAT, FQNNGV. This CDR3 region has 11 residues. V lost 6 bases and J lost 10, with 11 bases in between.

This chain joins TRBV2 and TRBJ2-7; D uncertain. V was trimmed by 9 bases and J by 0 bases, leaving 12 bases between them. The CDR3 totals 13 residues. Germline loops: CDR1 SNHLY, CDR2 FYNNEI. CDR3 nucleotides: TGTGCCAGTGAGGTACGGTCCTCCTACGAGCAGTACTTC. Amino acids: CASEVRSSYEQYF.

The chain combines TRBV28 with TRBJ1-2; 8 bases match TRBD1. The CDR3 spans 16 residues. V lost 4 bases to trimming and J lost 9 bases; unmatched junction nucleotides: 16. Germline loops: CDR1 MDHEN, CDR2 SYDVKM. The CDR3 region is CASSSTGQGFSIRYTF. DNA of the CDR3: TGTGCCAGCAGTTCCACCGGACAGGGATTCTCTATTCGCTACACCTTC.

J is TRBJ2-3 and V is TRBV2, with D perhaps matching TRBD1 (6 bases). CDR1 is SNHLY, CDR2 FYNNEI, per germline. V was trimmed by 7 bases and J by 2 bases, leaving 10 bases between them. This CDR3 has 13 residues. CDR3 region: CASNGGYTDTQYF. In DNA form, the CDR3 reads TGTGCCAGCAATGGGGGCTACACAGATACGCAGTATTTT.

This clone was recorded only once. The chain carries TRBV29-1 and TRBJ2-1, with a tentative D call TRBD2 (7 bases). Trimming stripped 8 bases from V and 10 bases from J, with 27 bases between. The CDR3 loop spans 15 amino acids. In germline, CDR1 is SQVTM, CDR2 ANQGSEA. The CDR3 protein is CSLWGGPPPSGEQFF. The CDR3 coding sequence is TGCAGCCTGTGGGGGGGGCCACCACCAAGCGGAGAGCAGTTCTTC.

The genes are TRBV28 and TRBJ2-1; D is unresolved. The V end was cut by 1 base, the J end by 5 bases, with 9 bases between. The CDR3 totals 14 residues. The germline gives CDR1 MDHEN, CDR2 SYDVKM. The CDR3 is CASSLSKRNNEQFF. CDR3 in DNA: TGTGCCAGCAGTTTATCTAAGAGAAACAATGAGCAGTTCTTC.

The chain uses TRBV7-6 and TRBJ2-7, with unresolved D. Germline loops: CDR1 SGHVS, CDR2 FNYEAQ. The V end lost 3 bases, the J end lost 5 bases, and 14 bases lay between the germline ends. CDR3 size: 14 residues. The DNA of the CDR3 is TGTGCCAGCAGCTTGACCCCCCGCATTGACGAGCAGTACTTC. Translation: CASSLTPRIDEQYF.

The DNA of the CDR3 is TGTGCCAGCAGCCCCGGGACTAGCGGGAGAAGACAGACCCAGTACTTC. Encoded protein: CASSPGTSGRRQTQYF. The gene calls are TRBV7-3 and TRBJ2-5; 14 positions agree with TRBD2. Germline V CDR1 and CDR2: SGHTA, FQGTGA. This CDR3 has 16 amino acids. V lost 5 bases to trimming and J lost 6 bases; unmatched junction nucleotides: 8.

This clone was recorded a few times. This sequence joins TRBV5-4 and TRBJ1-2; no clear D gene. The ends were cut back, 1 base at V and 6 bases at J, with 7 bases in the middle. This CDR3 is 12 amino acids long. Germline-derived CDR1 and CDR2 are SGHNT and YYREEE (reference sequence). CDR3 DNA: TGTGCCAGCAGCTTGAAGTGGGATGGCTACACCTTC. Its protein is CASSLKWDGYTF.

The genes are TRBV5-1 and TRBJ1-2, with no clear D. V was shortened by 4 bases and J by 5 bases, with 18 bases between the two germline ends. The CDR3 consists of 15 residues. Germline V gives CDR1 SGHRS, CDR2 YFSETQ. The CDR3 region is CASSRSGEEGYGYTF. Written as DNA, the CDR3 is TGCGCCAGCAGCCGCTCCGGGGAGGAAGGATATGGCTACACCTTC.